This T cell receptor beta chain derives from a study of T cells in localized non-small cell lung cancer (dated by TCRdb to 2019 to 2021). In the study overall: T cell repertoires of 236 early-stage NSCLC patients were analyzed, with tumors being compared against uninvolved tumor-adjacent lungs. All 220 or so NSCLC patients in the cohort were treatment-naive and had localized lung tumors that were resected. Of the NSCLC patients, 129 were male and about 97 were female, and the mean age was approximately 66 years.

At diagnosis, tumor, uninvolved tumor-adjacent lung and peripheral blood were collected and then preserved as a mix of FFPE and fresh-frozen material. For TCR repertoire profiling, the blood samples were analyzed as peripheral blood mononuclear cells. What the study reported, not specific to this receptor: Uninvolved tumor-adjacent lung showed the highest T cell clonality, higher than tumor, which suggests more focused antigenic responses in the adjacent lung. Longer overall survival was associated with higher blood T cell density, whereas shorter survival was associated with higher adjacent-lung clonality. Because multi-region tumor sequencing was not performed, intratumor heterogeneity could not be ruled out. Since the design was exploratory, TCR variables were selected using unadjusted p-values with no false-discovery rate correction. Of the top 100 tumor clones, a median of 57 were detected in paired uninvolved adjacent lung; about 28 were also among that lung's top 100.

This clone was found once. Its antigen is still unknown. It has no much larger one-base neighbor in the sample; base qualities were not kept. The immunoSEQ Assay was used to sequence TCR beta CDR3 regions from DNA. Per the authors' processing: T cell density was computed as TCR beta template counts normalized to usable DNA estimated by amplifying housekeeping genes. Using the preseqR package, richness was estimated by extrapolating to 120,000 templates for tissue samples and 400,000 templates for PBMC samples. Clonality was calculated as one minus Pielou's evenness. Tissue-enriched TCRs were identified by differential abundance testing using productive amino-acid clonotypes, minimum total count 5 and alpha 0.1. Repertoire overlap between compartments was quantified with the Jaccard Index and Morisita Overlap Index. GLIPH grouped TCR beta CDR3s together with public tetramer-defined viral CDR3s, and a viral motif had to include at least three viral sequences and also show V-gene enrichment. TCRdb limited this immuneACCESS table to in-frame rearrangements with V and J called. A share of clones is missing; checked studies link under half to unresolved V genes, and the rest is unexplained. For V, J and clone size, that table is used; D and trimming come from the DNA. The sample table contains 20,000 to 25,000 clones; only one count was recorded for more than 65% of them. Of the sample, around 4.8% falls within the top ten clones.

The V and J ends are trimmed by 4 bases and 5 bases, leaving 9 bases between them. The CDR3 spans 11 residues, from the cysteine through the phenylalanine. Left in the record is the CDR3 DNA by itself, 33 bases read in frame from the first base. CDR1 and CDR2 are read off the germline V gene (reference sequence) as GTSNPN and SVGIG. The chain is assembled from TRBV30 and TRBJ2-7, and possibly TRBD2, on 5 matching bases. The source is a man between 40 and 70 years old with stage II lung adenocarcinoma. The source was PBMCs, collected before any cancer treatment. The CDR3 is CAWTRLNEQYF. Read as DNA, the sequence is TGTGCCTGGACAAGACTAAACGAGCAGTACTTC.